The 32 T cell receptor beta chains below all came from one sample that was sequenced in a study of cytomegalovirus exposure and HLA in healthy donors. A multiplex PCR was run with 60 Vbeta primers and 13 Jbeta primers. Assay: immunoSEQ multiplex PCR; the TCRdb copy retains only in-frame clones and omits some. Seen here are some 100,000 clones, 76% observed once, and the top ten hold approximately 7.7%. Sequenced input: PBMCs. These receptor sequences come from a woman in her forties or fifties in good health and CMV-seropositive.

This chain joins TRBV9 and TRBJ2-3, with TRBD1 as a possible D gene (5 bases). The CDR3 contains 18 residues. Germline V gene lookup returns CDR1 SGDLS and CDR2 YYNGEE. V shed 3 bases and J shed 2 bases, with 22 bases lying between them. CDR3 region: CASSAPGAAVEHTDTQYF. In DNA, the CDR3 is TGTGCCAGCAGCGCGCCTGGGGCAGCCGTCGAACACACAGATACGCAGTATTTT.

This clone has just a few counts. The V and J genes are TRBV27 and TRBJ1-5; D call uncertain. The CDR3 runs 14 residues. The V end was cut by 6 bases, the J end by 4 bases, with 13 bases between. CDR1 MNHEY and CDR2 SMNVEV come from the germline V gene (reference sequence). In DNA form, the CDR3 reads TGTGCCAGCAGGTCCGACATTGGGAATCAGCCCCAGCATTTT. Translating it yields CASRSDIGNQPQHF.

This chain uses TRBV2 with TRBJ2-7, with TRBD1 matching over 10 bases. Germline CDR1 is SNHLY and CDR2 is FYNNEI. The CDR3 contains 15 residues. J lost 4 bases, V lost 6 bases, and 9 bases had no gene match. This chain's CDR3 is CASSLAGTGDYEQYF. In DNA, the CDR3 is TGTGCCAGCAGCCTTGCCGGGACAGGGGATTACGAGCAGTACTTC.

V gene TRBV27 combines with J gene TRBJ1-1, with 8 bases fitting TRBD1. The CDR3 is made up of 15 amino acids. The V and J ends lost 6 bases and 4 bases, in that order; junction bases with no gene match: 10. Looked up from germline, CDR1 is MNHEY and CDR2 is SMNVEV (reference sequence). The CDR3 nucleotides are TGTGCCAGCAGCCAAATGGACAGGGTGGGCACTGAAGCTTTCTTT. It is translated as CASSQMDRVGTEAFF.

The CDR3, as DNA: TGTGCCAGCGGGGGGACAGGGGTTAATCAGCCCCAGCATTTT. Translation gives CASGGTGVNQPQHF. The rearrangement uses TRBV27 and TRBJ1-5; 10 nucleotides align to TRBD1. The CDR3 length is 14 residues. The trim removed 8 bases at V and 4 bases at J, leaving 5 bases unmatched. Germline V gene sequence: CDR1 MNHEY, CDR2 SMNVEV (reference sequence).

This chain uses TRBV7-2 with TRBJ1-3, with no clear D. In germline, CDR1 is SGHTA, CDR2 FQGNSA. The V and J ends lost 5 bases and 0 bases respectively, with 8 bases between them. The CDR3 extends over 14 amino acids. The CDR3 is CASSPGFSGNTIYF. In nucleotides, the CDR3 is TGTGCCAGCAGCCCGGGGTTCTCTGGAAACACCATATATTTT.

This clone was recorded a few times. The genes are TRBV6-1 and TRBJ2-7; D not certain. Germline lookup yields CDR1 MNHNS and CDR2 SASEGT. Trimming left V 2 bases short and J 4 bases short, with 9 bases between. The length of the CDR3 is 13 residues. The CDR3 region has the DNA TGTGCCAGCAGTGAATGGGCAGGTTACGAGCAGTACTTC. As protein: CASSEWAGYEQYF.

This clone was counted only a few times. This chain connects TRBV7-2 to TRBJ2-1; TRBD1 is a possible D gene (6 bases). Trimming pared 3 bases from V and 5 bases from J, leaving 11 bases between. Germline CDR1 reads SGHTA; CDR2 reads FQGNSA. The CDR3 runs 14 residues. CDR3 amino acids: CASSFDRINNEQFF. The CDR3 region has the DNA TGTGCCAGCAGCTTCGACAGGATAAACAATGAGCAGTTCTTC.

The V call is TRBV18, the J call TRBJ1-2; 9 positions agree with TRBD1. The germline CDR1 and CDR2 sequences are KGHSH and LQKENI. Germline trimming cut 3 bases from V and 8 bases from J; bases unmatched to any gene: 10. The CDR3 covers 15 residues. The CDR3, as DNA: TGTGCCAGCTCACCCCTACCAGGGACAGGGAGCGGCTACACCTTC. It codes for CASSPLPGTGSGYTF.

This clone was counted between two and nine times. The rearrangement joins TRBV2 to TRBJ2-5; D uncertain. V lost 0 bases to trimming and J lost 5 bases, with 10 bases between them. From germline, CDR1 is SNHLY and CDR2 FYNNEI. This CDR3 is built from 14 residues. The CDR3 reads CASSEALPRETQYF. As DNA, the CDR3 is TGTGCCAGCAGTGAAGCACTTCCTCGCGAGACCCAGTACTTC.

The chain employs TRBV11-2 and TRBJ1-6; D unresolved. Germline V gene lookup returns CDR1 SGHAT and CDR2 FQNNGV. Deletions cut 1 base from V and 10 bases from J, with 11 bases between. This CDR3 spans 14 amino acids. The CDR3 spells CASSLGGGRSPLHF. DNA of the CDR3: TGTGCCAGCAGCTTAGGAGGCGGGCGATCACCCCTCCACTTT.

This clone was counted once. The gene calls are TRBV5-6 and TRBJ1-4; D is ambiguous. This CDR3 has 14 residues. Per germline, CDR1 SGHDT and CDR2 YYEEEE. Between the trimmed V and J ends, which lost 4 bases and 6 bases, there was a span of 13 bases. The CDR3 region has the DNA TGTGCCAGCAGCGACCGGATTCGGGATGAAAAACTGTTTTTT. It translates to CASSDRIRDEKLFF.

The rearrangement joins TRBV12-5 to TRBJ1-1, with D uncertain. Trimming removed 5 bases from V and 1 base from J, with 8 bases in between. CDR3 size: 13 residues. The germline CDR1 and CDR2 sequences are LGHNT and FRNRAP. The CDR3: CASGQNRNTEAFF. The CDR3 nucleotides read TGTGCTAGTGGTCAAAACAGGAACACTGAAGCTTTCTTT.

This clone was counted between two and nine times. The J gene is TRBJ1-4, the V gene TRBV28, with TRBD1 as a possible D gene (6 bases). With 5 bases removed from V and 3 bases from J, the gap between germline ends came to 19 bases. Germline CDR1 reads MDHEN; CDR2 reads SYDVKM. The length of the CDR3 is 17 residues. The CDR3 here is CASSPPPGGQANEKLFF. The CDR3 DNA is TGTGCCAGCAGTCCCCCCCCCGGGGGGCAGGCTAATGAAAAACTGTTTTTT. Using reference TRBV28 and TRBJ1-4 for the parts outside the CDR3, the full variable domain is DVKVTQSSRYLVKRTGEKVFLECVQDMDHENMFWYRQDPGLGLRLIYFSYDVKMKEKGDIPEGYSVSREKKERFSLILESASTNQTSMYLCASSPPPGGQANEKLFFGSGTQLSVL.

This chain uses TRBV5-1 with TRBJ2-6, with 7 positions matching TRBD1. Germline CDR1 SGHRS, CDR2 YFSETQ. Trimming took 6 bases from V and 0 from J; bases not matched to a gene: 3. The CDR3 is 15 residues long. This chain's CDR3 is CASKGQISGANVLTF. The DNA for the CDR3 is TGCGCCAGCAAGGGACAGATCTCTGGGGCCAACGTCCTGACTTTC.

V usage is TRBV7-2 and J usage is TRBJ2-3; 7 bases line up with TRBD1. This CDR3 region has 15 residues. Per germline, CDR1 SGHTA and CDR2 FQGNSA. V was pared by 3 bases and J by 2 bases, with 5 bases of the junction left unmatched. The CDR3 here is CASSFQGTVTDTQYF. CDR3 nucleotide sequence: TGTGCCAGCAGCTTTCAGGGGACAGTCACAGATACGCAGTATTTT.

This clone was seen once. The chain recombines TRBV25-1 with TRBJ2-1; maybe TRBD2 (5 bases). In germline, CDR1 is MGHDK, CDR2 SYGVNS. CDR3 length: 14 amino acids. Trimming shortened V by 7 bases and J by 1 base, and 11 bases separated the two germline ends. This CDR3 is CASKASGSYNEQFF. DNA of the CDR3: TGTGCCAGCAAGGCCTCGGGGTCCTACAATGAGCAGTTCTTC.

The chain recombines TRBV2 with TRBJ2-3; 7 positions match TRBD2. The junction had 5 bases not matched to a gene; V was cut back by 6 bases and J by 2 bases. Germline V gives CDR1 SNHLY, CDR2 FYNNEI. This CDR3 is 14 amino acids long. This CDR3 is CASRWLADTDTQYF. The CDR3 nucleotides are TGTGCCAGCAGATGGCTAGCGGACACAGATACGCAGTATTTT.

The rearrangement links TRBV27 to TRBJ1-3, with D possibly TRBD1 on 5 matching bases. Trimming pared 4 bases from V and 0 bases from J, leaving 13 bases between. The CDR3 runs to 16 residues. From germline, CDR1 is MNHEY and CDR2 SMNVEV (reference sequence). The CDR3 nucleotides read TGTGCCAGCAGTTGGGGCGGACCAAGCTCTGGAAACACCATATATTTT. This gives the protein CASSWGGPSSGNTIYF.

The V call is TRBV11-3, the J call TRBJ2-1; 9 bases are shared with TRBD2. J was trimmed by 3 bases and V by 1 base; bases with no gene match: 13. Per the germline V gene, CDR1 is SGHNT and CDR2 is YENEEA. The CDR3 totals 19 residues. In nucleotides, the CDR3 is TGTGCCAGCAGCTTAGGAAGCCCTTTAGCGGGAGTACTCTACAATGAGCAGTTCTTC. This gives the protein CASSLGSPLAGVLYNEQFF.

The genes are TRBV7-9 and TRBJ2-7; 13 bases line up with TRBD2. Germline V gene data show CDR1 as SEHNR and CDR2 as FQNEAQ (reference sequence). With V trimmed by 2 bases and J by 3 bases, 4 bases remained unmatched. The CDR3 sequence is 16 residues long. CDR3 nucleotides: TGTGCCAGCAGCTTATCAAGACTAGCGGGAGGCTACGAGCAGTACTTC. This gives the protein CASSLSRLAGGYEQYF.

The DNA for the CDR3 is TGTGCCAGCAGTATTAAGACAGGGACCTATAATTCACCCCTCCACTTT. It encodes CASSIKTGTYNSPLHF. This sequence joins TRBV6-6 and TRBJ1-6; 7 nucleotides align to TRBD1. V lost 5 bases to trimming and J lost 2 bases; unmatched junction nucleotides: 6. Germline V gene sequence: CDR1 MNHNY, CDR2 SVGAGI (reference sequence). The CDR3 is 16 residues long.

The CDR3 coding sequence is TGCAGCGTTGGACTAGCGGAGAGCACAGATACGCAGTATTTT. This encodes CSVGLAESTDTQYF. The chain couples TRBV29-1 to TRBJ2-3; the match to TRBD2 covers 9 bases. V dropped 4 bases and J dropped 0; count of bases not matched to a gene: 2. CDR1 and CDR2 (germline): SQVTM, ANQGSEA. The CDR3 consists of 14 residues.

This chain uses TRBV7-2 with TRBJ2-3; TRBD2 aligns across 8 bases. CDR1 and CDR2 (germline): SGHTA, FQGNSA. The CDR3 contains 16 residues. The J segment lost 5 bases and the V segment lost 5 bases, leaving 12 bases of the junction unmatched. CDR3 protein: CASSPRVAGGQDTQYF. CDR3 nucleotide sequence: TGTGCCAGCAGCCCTAGGGTGGCGGGGGGCCAAGATACGCAGTATTTT.

This clone was found a few times. The CDR3 DNA reads as TGTGCCAGCAGCCACGTGAGGGTTCGGGGGGAGACCCAGTACTTC. Protein: CASSHVRVRGETQYF. This chain links TRBV14 with TRBJ2-5; D is perhaps TRBD2 (6 bases). The CDR3 sequence is 15 residues long. Germline V gene lookup returns CDR1 SGHDN and CDR2 FVKESK. The V and J ends lost 3 bases and 5 bases respectively, with 16 bases between them.

This rearrangement joins TRBV19 to TRBJ1-5; maybe TRBD1 (6 bases). Trimming pared 10 bases from V and 9 bases from J, leaving 19 bases between. In germline, CDR1 is LNHDA, CDR2 SQIVND (reference sequence). The CDR3 spans 13 residues. CDR3 region: CAIGGRGWGPQHF. Here the CDR3 DNA reads TGTGCCATAGGGGGAAGGGGTTGGGGGCCCCAGCATTTT. The entire variable domain, with the rest obtained from reference TRBV19 and TRBJ1-5, is as follows: DGGITQSPKYLFRKEGQNVTLSCEQNLNHDAMYWYRQDPGQGLRLIYYSQIVNDFQKGDIAEGYSVSREKKESFPLTVTSAQKNPTAFYLCAIGGRGWGPQHFGDGTRLSIL.

This clone was counted between two and nine times. The rearrangement joins TRBV2 to TRBJ2-1; 13 bases map to TRBD2. This CDR3 has 17 residues. The J segment lost 8 bases and the V segment lost 2 bases, leaving 9 bases of the junction unmatched. Germline CDR1 SNHLY, CDR2 FYNNEI. The chain's CDR3 is CASSERILAGGFDEQFF. DNA for the CDR3: TGTGCCAGCAGTGAAAGGATACTAGCGGGAGGGTTCGATGAGCAGTTCTTC.

V gene TRBV9 combines with J gene TRBJ2-3, with 7 bases aligning to TRBD2. V lost 4 bases to trimming and J lost 0 bases; unmatched junction nucleotides: 8. This CDR3 is built from 16 residues. Germline V gives CDR1 SGDLS, CDR2 YYNGEE. The CDR3 nucleotides read TGTGCCAGCAGCCCAGAGGGAGGGGTTAGCACAGATACGCAGTATTTT. This gives the protein CASSPEGGVSTDTQYF.

This chain joins TRBV11-3 and TRBJ2-1, with 7 bases matching TRBD1. Looked up from germline, CDR1 is SGHNT and CDR2 is YENEEA. V lost 1 base, J lost 1 base, and 7 bases stayed unmatched. The CDR3 runs 17 residues. The CDR3 DNA reads as TGTGCCAGCAGCTTAGGATATACAGGGGCGTCCTACAATGAGCAGTTCTTC. Protein: CASSLGYTGASYNEQFF.

This rearrangement joins TRBV2 to TRBJ2-5; D might be TRBD2 (6 bases). This CDR3 is 14 amino acids long. The V end lost 8 bases, the J end lost 2 bases, and 15 bases lay between the germline ends. The germline V gene encodes CDR1 SNHLY and CDR2 FYNNEI. The CDR3 protein is CASGEAPLQETQYF. Written as DNA, the CDR3 is TGTGCCAGCGGGGAGGCGCCTTTACAAGAGACCCAGTACTTC.

The chain joins TRBV18 to TRBJ2-7; 9 nucleotides align to TRBD2. CDR1 and CDR2 from the germline V gene are KGHSH and LQKENI. V lost 4 bases to trimming and J lost 6 bases; unmatched junction nucleotides: 4. This CDR3 comprises 13 residues. For the CDR3, the DNA is TGTGCCAGCTCACTAGCGGGAGCGGGCGAGCAGTACTTC. Translation: CASSLAGAGEQYF.

V usage is TRBV7-2 and J usage is TRBJ1-4; TRBD1 is a possible D gene (5 bases). The CDR3 is made up of 14 amino acids. Germline lookup yields CDR1 SGHTA and CDR2 FQGNSA. The ends were cut back, 5 bases at V and 7 bases at J, with 14 bases in the middle. Here the CDR3 reads CASSPQGRGEKLFF. As DNA, the CDR3 is TGTGCCAGCAGCCCGCAGGGAAGGGGTGAAAAACTGTTTTTT.